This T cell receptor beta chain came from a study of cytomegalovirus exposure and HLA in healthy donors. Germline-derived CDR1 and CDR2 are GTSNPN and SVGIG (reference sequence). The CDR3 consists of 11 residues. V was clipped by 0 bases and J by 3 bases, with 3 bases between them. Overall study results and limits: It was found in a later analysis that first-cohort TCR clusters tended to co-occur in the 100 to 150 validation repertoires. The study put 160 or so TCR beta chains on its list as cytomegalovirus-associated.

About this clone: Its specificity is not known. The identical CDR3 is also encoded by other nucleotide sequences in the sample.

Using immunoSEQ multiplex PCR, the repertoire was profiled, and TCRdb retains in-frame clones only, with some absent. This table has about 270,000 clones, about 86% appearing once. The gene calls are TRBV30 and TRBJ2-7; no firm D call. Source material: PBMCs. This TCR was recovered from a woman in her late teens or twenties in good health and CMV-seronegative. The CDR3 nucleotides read TGTGCCTGGAGTGTGAGCTACGAGCAGTACTTC. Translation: CAWSVSYEQYF.